The 23 T cell receptor beta chains listed next were all sequenced from one sample in a study of control samples from healthy donors and cancer patients. Data came from immunoSEQ multiplex PCR; TCRdb stores just in-frame clones and leaves some out. This table holds approximately 150,000 clones, roughly 94% found once. Input material: PBMCs. Receptor source: a man aged 60 to 69 with colorectal cancer.

In this sample, this clone turned up a few times. The rearrangement links TRBV7-8 to TRBJ2-5; TRBD1 matches 9 bases. The germline gives CDR1 SGHVS, CDR2 FQNEAQ. This CDR3 contains 14 residues. V was pared by 4 bases and J by 4 bases, with 4 bases of the junction left unmatched. The CDR3, as DNA: TGTGCCAGCAGCTCAGAGGACAGGGGAGAGACCCAGTACTTC. It yields the protein CASSSEDRGETQYF.

The V call is TRBV10-3, the J call TRBJ2-7, with 11 nucleotides matching TRBD1. Trimming removed 4 bases from V and 4 bases from J; junction bases left unmatched: 6. CDR3 size: 15 residues. Germline V gene data show CDR1 as ENHRY and CDR2 as SYGVKD. The CDR3 DNA is TGTGCCATCAGTGCCCCGGGACAGGGGGAGTACGAGCAGTACTTC. It translates to CAISAPGQGEYEQYF.

The genes are TRBV7-2 and TRBJ1-2; D unclear. The V and J ends lost 0 bases and 6 bases respectively, with 17 bases between them. This CDR3 has 16 residues. Germline V gives CDR1 SGHTA, CDR2 FQGNSA. CDR3 DNA: TGTGCCAGCAGCTTAGCTCCTCGGGGTGCACGTCATGGCTACACCTTC. It is translated as CASSLAPRGARHGYTF.

Remarks on this clone: The sample carries other DNA sequences with the same CDR3. V usage is TRBV14 and J usage is TRBJ2-5, with D maybe TRBD2 (5 bases). CDR3 size: 14 residues. V was clipped by 5 bases and J by 5 bases, with 15 bases between them. In germline, CDR1 is SGHDN, CDR2 FVKESK. DNA for the CDR3: TGTGCCAGCAGCTGGATCGGGGTCGCGGAGACCCAGTACTTC. This sequence encodes CASSWIGVAETQYF.

This chain uses TRBV10-3 with TRBJ2-2; TRBD1 is a possible D gene (5 bases). Germline-derived CDR1 and CDR2 are ENHRY and SYGVKD. CDR3 length equals 13 residues. V lost 6 bases and J 7 bases, leaving 12 bases between the germline ends. As DNA, the CDR3 is TGTGCCATCAGAATTCTGGACAACGGGGAGCTGTTTTTT. Its protein product is CAIRILDNGELFF.

The CDR3 DNA reads TGTGCCATCACCCGAGGGACAGGGAACGAGCAGTACTTC. This translates into CAITRGTGNEQYF. V and J are TRBV10-3 and TRBJ2-7, with TRBD1 identical over 9 bases. The V and J ends lost 7 bases and 5 bases, in that order; junction bases with no gene match: 6. The CDR3 extends over 13 amino acids. Looked up from germline, CDR1 is ENHRY and CDR2 is SYGVKD.

The chain has TRBV19 and TRBJ1-5; 10 bases line up with TRBD1. Germline V gene data show CDR1 as LNHDA and CDR2 as SQIVND (reference sequence). The V segment lost 9 bases and the J segment 7 bases; nucleotides outside the gene matches: 9. The CDR3 is 14 residues long. This CDR3 is CASSSDRGIQPQHF. The CDR3 DNA reads as TGTGCCAGCTCCTCGGACAGGGGGATACAGCCCCAGCATTTT.

The count of this clone is one. The CDR3 loop is CASSSHPLSPDTQYF. CDR3 nucleotide sequence: TGTGCCAGCAGCTCACACCCCCTATCTCCAGATACGCAGTATTTT. The chain combines TRBV7-9 with TRBJ2-3; no firm D call. CDR3 length equals 15 residues. Germline CDR1 is SEHNR and CDR2 is FQNEAQ (reference sequence). Between the trimmed V and J ends, which lost 4 bases and 4 bases, there was a span of 15 bases.

The CDR3 protein is CASTLLGTGGTEAFF. CDR3 coding DNA: TGTGCCAGCACGTTGCTGGGGACTGGGGGGACTGAAGCTTTCTTT. The rearrangement uses TRBV6-5 and TRBJ1-1, with a possible D match to TRBD1 (5 bases). CDR1 is MNHEY and CDR2 is SVGAGI in the germline V gene. With 7 bases removed from V and 5 bases from J, the gap between germline ends came to 20 bases. The CDR3 runs 15 residues.

This chain joins TRBV18 and TRBJ1-1; D unresolved. Germline CDR1 and CDR2: KGHSH and LQKENI. The CDR3 totals 11 residues. V was shortened by 4 bases and J by 10 bases, with 10 bases between the two germline ends. CDR3 DNA sequence: TGTGCCAGCTCACTCGGGAGGTTAGCTTTCTTT. It codes for CASSLGRLAFF.

V is TRBV30 and J is TRBJ1-6; 10 bases match TRBD1. CDR1 GTSNPN and CDR2 SVGIG come from the germline V gene (reference sequence). The J segment lost 10 bases and the V segment lost 3 bases, leaving 3 bases of the junction unmatched. This CDR3 has 13 amino acids. The CDR3 region has the DNA TGTGCCTGGAGGGGACAGGGGAGATCACCCCTCCACTTT. Protein: CAWRGQGRSPLHF. Combining the CDR3 with reference TRBV30 and TRBJ1-6 gives the whole variable domain SQTIHQWPATLVQPVGSPLSLECTVEGTSNPNLYWYRQAAGRGLQLLFYSVGIGQISSEVPQNLSASRPQDRQFILSSKKLLLSDSGFYLCAWRGQGRSPLHFGNGTRLTVT.

The gene calls are TRBV29-1 and TRBJ1-4; D may be TRBD1 (6 bases). CDR3 length: 12 residues. V was trimmed by 5 bases and J by 4 bases, leaving 8 bases between them. The germline V gene has CDR1 SQVTM and CDR2 ANQGSEA. The CDR3 protein is CSVRGDNEKLFF. The CDR3, as DNA: TGCAGCGTTAGGGGGGATAATGAAAAACTGTTTTTT.

The chain couples TRBV6-5 to TRBJ2-7; perhaps D is TRBD1 or TRBD2 (5 bases each). Germline CDR1 MNHEY, CDR2 SVGAGI. The CDR3 consists of 12 residues. V lost 10 bases and J lost 2, with 12 bases in between. This CDR3 is CATRDLTYEQYF. CDR3 nucleotides: TGTGCCACTAGGGACCTAACCTACGAGCAGTACTTC.

V gene TRBV12-3 or TRBV12-4 combines with J gene TRBJ1-1; D ambiguous. The ends were cut back, 4 bases at V and 0 bases at J, with 6 bases in the middle. The CDR3 runs to 13 residues. The CDR3 region is CASSWTVNTEAFF. In nucleotides, the CDR3 is TGTGCCAGCAGTTGGACGGTGAACACTGAAGCTTTCTTT.

This sequence joins TRBV12-3 or TRBV12-4 and TRBJ2-5; D is ambiguous. Trimming shortened V by 0 bases and J by 5 bases, and 7 bases separated the two germline ends. This CDR3 spans 13 amino acids. The CDR3 coding sequence is TGTGCCAGCAGTTTAGCCCGGACGGAGACCCAGTACTTC. Translation gives CASSLARTETQYF.

CDR3 DNA: TGTGCCAGCAGAGGGGGTAACACTGAAGCTTTCTTT. Amino acid sequence: CASRGGNTEAFF. The rearrangement uses TRBV3-1 (or the pseudogene TRBV3-2) and TRBJ1-1; perhaps TRBD1 as D (6 bases). Trimming took 6 bases from V and 2 from J, leaving 7 bases between them. The CDR3 has 12 amino acids. Germline lookup yields CDR1 LGHDT and CDR2 YNNKEL (reference sequence).

The chain uses TRBV7-6 and TRBJ1-5; maybe TRBD1 (6 bases). CDR3 length: 13 residues. V shed 8 bases and J shed 3 bases, with 11 bases lying between them. Germline values: CDR1 SGHVS, CDR2 FNYEAQ. As DNA, the CDR3 is TGTGCCAGCGCAGGGGCATTCAATCAGCCCCAGCATTTT. Amino acids: CASAGAFNQPQHF. The entire variable domain, with the rest obtained from reference TRBV7-6 and TRBJ1-5, is as follows: GAGVSQSPRYKVTKRGQDVALRCDPISGHVSLYWYRQALGQGPEFLTYFNYEAQQDKSGLPNDRFSAERPEGSISTLTIQRTEQRDSAMYRCASAGAFNQPQHFGDGTRLSIL.

With respect to this clone: The same CDR3 is also encoded by other DNA sequences in this sample. The genes are TRBV24-1 and TRBJ1-2, with D unclear. The CDR3 has 12 residues. Germline loops: CDR1 KGHDR, CDR2 SFDVKD. Trimming took off 4 bases at V and 5 bases at J, with 7 bases between the two ends. The CDR3 DNA sequence: TGTGCCACCAGTGACCCGGGGTATGGCTACACCTTC. It specifies CATSDPGYGYTF.

The chain employs TRBV19 and TRBJ2-3; the match to TRBD1 covers 7 bases. Germline V gives CDR1 LNHDA, CDR2 SQIVND (reference sequence). The CDR3 runs to 14 residues. Germline trimming cut 6 bases from V and 5 bases from J; bases unmatched to any gene: 8. The CDR3 bases are TGTGCCAGTAGGACAGGGCCATATCAAGATACGCAGTATTTT. Translation: CASRTGPYQDTQYF. The full variable domain, completed using reference TRBV19 and TRBJ2-3, is DGGITQSPKYLFRKEGQNVTLSCEQNLNHDAMYWYRQDPGQGLRLIYYSQIVNDFQKGDIAEGYSVSREKKESFPLTVTSAQKNPTAFYLCASRTGPYQDTQYFGPGTRLTVL.

The chain employs TRBV18 and TRBJ1-2; D may be TRBD1 (6 bases). Trimming took 3 bases from V and 1 from J, leaving 12 bases between them. Per germline, CDR1 KGHSH and CDR2 LQKENI. This CDR3 is built from 15 residues. CDR3 DNA sequence: TGTGCCAGCTCACCCCAGGGGCAGGATAACTATGGCTACACCTTC. Amino acids: CASSPQGQDNYGYTF. The full variable domain, in which reference TRBV18 and TRBJ1-2 provide the parts outside the CDR3, is NAGVMQNPRHLVRRRGQEARLRCSPMKGHSHVYWYRQLPEEGLKFMVYLQKENIIDESGMPKERFSAEFPKEGPSILRIQQVVRGDSAAYFCASSPQGQDNYGYTFGSGTRLTVV.

The J gene is TRBJ2-1, the V gene TRBV4-1; the match to TRBD2 covers 8 bases. Germline CDR1 reads MGHRA; CDR2 reads YSYEKL. The length of the CDR3 is 15 residues. V was clipped by 5 bases and J by 4 bases; unmatched bases: 7. Here the CDR3 DNA reads TGCGCCAGCAGCGGTCGGTCTAGCGGGTACAATGAGCAGTTCTTC. Protein sequence: CASSGRSSGYNEQFF.

This chain connects TRBV5-5 to TRBJ2-7; the D is unclear. V lost 0 bases to trimming and J lost 6 bases, with 13 bases between them. Germline loops: CDR1 SGHKS, CDR2 YYEKEE (reference sequence). This CDR3 region has 14 residues. CDR3 sequence: CASSLASDLSEQYF. CDR3 nucleotides: TGTGCCAGCAGCTTGGCCTCCGATCTGAGCGAGCAGTACTTC.

V and J are TRBV5-1 and TRBJ1-4, with 10 bases matching TRBD1. Germline CDR1 and CDR2: SGHRS and YFSETQ. Trimming took 0 bases from V and 5 from J; bases not matched to a gene: 1. The CDR3 spans 15 residues. The DNA of the CDR3 is TGCGCCAGCAGCTTGGGGGACAGGGGAAATGAAAAACTGTTTTTT. It is translated as CASSLGDRGNEKLFF.